This record covers a single T cell receptor (beta chain). Its antigen is not identified. The source of the sample is a study of blood T cells in healthy people across ages. Study results and caveats: In these data, TCR beta diversity tracked strongly with naive T cell percentage. Getting older went along with TCR beta diversity per million T cells dropping roughly linearly. The study found more naive CD4+ cells and higher diversity in long-lived than aged donors.

CDR1 and CDR2 from the germline V gene are DFQATT and SNEGSKA (reference sequence). V was cut by 3 bases and J by 1 base, with 13 bases left in between. The CDR3 consists of 16 residues. It was with a sample-barcoded 5' primer and a J-beta primer mix that a second PCR of roughly 6 to 12 cycles was run. Each CDR3 protein gets one entry after TCRdb re-called the 5' RACE reads with MiXCR. The sample consists of about 940,000 distinct CDR3 sequences, about 48% of them appearing once. The chain joins TRBV20-1 to TRBJ1-6; the D gene is possibly TRBD1 (6 bases). This clonotype was obtained from a young man in good health. The source material was blood. Here the CDR3 reads CSARVRGPSYNSPLHF. CDR3 nucleotides: TGCAGTGCTAGGGTCAGGGGCCCTTCCTATAATTCACCCCTCCACTTT.